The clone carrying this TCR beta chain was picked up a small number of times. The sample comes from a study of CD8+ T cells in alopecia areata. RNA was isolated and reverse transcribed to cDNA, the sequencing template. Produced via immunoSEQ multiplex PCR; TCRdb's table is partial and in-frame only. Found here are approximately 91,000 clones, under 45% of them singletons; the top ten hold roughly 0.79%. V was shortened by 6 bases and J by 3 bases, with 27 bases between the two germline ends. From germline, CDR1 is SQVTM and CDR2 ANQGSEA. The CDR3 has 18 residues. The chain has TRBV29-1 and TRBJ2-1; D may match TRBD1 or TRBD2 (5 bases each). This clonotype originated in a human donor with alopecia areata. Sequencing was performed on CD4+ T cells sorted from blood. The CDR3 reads CSVPGGPDQHQIYNEQFF. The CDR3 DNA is TGCAGCGTCCCTGGGGGACCGGACCAACACCAAATCTACAATGAGCAGTTCTTC.